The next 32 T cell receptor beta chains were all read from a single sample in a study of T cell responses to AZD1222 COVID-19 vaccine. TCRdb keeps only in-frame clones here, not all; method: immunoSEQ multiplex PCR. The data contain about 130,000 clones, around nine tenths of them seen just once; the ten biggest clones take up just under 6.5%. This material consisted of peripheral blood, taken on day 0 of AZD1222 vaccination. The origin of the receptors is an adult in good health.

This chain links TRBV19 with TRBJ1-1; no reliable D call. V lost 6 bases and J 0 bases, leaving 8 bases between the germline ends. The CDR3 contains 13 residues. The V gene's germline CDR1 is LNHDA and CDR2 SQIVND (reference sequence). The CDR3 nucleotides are TGTGCCAGTAGATGGAGTTTGAACACTGAAGCTTTCTTT. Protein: CASRWSLNTEAFF.

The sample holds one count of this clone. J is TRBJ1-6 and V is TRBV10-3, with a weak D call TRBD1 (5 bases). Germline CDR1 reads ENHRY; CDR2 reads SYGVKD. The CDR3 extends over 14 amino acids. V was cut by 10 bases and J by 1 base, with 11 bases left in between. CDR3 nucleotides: TGTGCCACCAATGGGGCGTCCTATAATTCACCCCTCCACTTT. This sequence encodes CATNGASYNSPLHF.

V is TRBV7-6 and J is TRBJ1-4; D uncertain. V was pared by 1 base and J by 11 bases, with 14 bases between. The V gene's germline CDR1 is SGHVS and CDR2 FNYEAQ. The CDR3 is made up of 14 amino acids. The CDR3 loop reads CASSLEGVGGKLFF. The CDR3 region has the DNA TGTGCCAGCAGCTTAGAAGGTGTCGGTGGGAAACTGTTTTTT.

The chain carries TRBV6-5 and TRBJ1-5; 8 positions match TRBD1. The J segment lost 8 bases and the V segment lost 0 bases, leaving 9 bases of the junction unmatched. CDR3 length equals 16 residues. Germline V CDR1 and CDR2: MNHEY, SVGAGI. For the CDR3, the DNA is TGTGCCAGCAGTTACTCGAGCAGGACAGGGAGAGAGCCCCAGCATTTT. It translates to CASSYSSRTGREPQHF.

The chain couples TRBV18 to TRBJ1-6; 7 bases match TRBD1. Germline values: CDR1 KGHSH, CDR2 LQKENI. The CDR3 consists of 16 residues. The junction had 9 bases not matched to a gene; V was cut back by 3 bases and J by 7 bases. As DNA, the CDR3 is TGTGCCAGCTCACCGCTGCCACAGGGGAACAATTCACCCCTCCACTTT. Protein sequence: CASSPLPQGNNSPLHF. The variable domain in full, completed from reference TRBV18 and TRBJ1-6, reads NAGVMQNPRHLVRRRGQEARLRCSPMKGHSHVYWYRQLPEEGLKFMVYLQKENIIDESGMPKERFSAEFPKEGPSILRIQQVVRGDSAAYFCASSPLPQGNNSPLHFGNGTRLTVT.

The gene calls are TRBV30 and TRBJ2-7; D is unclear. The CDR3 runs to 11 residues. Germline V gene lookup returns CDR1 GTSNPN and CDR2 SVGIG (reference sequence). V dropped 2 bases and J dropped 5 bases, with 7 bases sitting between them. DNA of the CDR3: TGTGCCTGGAGTCAAATGAACGAGCAGTACTTC. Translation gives CAWSQMNEQYF.

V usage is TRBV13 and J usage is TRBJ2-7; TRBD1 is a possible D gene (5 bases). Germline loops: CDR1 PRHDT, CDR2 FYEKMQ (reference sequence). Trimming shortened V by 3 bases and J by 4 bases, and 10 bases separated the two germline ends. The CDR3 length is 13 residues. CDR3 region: CASSLRQTYEQYF. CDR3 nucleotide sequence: TGTGCCAGCAGCTTGCGACAGACTTACGAGCAGTACTTC.

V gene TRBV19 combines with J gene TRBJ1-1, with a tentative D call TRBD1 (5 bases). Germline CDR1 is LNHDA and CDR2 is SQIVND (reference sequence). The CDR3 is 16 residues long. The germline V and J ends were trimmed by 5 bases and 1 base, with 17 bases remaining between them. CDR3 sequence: CASSHFGRGSNTEAFF. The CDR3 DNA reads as TGTGCCAGTAGTCATTTTGGGAGGGGATCGAACACTGAAGCTTTCTTT.

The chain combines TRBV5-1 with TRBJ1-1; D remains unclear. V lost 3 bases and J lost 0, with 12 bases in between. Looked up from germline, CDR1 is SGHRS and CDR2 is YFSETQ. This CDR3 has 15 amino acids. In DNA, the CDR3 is TGCGCCAGCAGCTATAAGGACGGCATGAACACTGAAGCTTTCTTT. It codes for CASSYKDGMNTEAFF.

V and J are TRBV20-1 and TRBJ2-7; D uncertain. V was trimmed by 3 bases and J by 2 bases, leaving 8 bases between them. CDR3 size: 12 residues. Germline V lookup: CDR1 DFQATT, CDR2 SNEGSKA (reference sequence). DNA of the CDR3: TGCAGTGCTAGTGGGCAGACCTACGAGCAGTACTTC. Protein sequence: CSASGQTYEQYF.

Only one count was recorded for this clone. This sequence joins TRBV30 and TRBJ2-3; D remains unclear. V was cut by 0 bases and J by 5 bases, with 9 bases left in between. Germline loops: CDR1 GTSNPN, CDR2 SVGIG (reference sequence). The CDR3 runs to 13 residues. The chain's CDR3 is CAWSVGSLDTQYF. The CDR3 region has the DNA TGTGCCTGGAGTGTCGGAAGCCTAGATACGCAGTATTTT.

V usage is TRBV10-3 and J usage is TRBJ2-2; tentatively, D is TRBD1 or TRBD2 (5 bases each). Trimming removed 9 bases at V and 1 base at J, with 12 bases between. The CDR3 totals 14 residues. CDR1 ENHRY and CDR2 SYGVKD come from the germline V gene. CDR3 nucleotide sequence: TGTGCCATTCCCGGGACGGAGAACACCGGGGAGCTGTTTTTT. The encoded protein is CAIPGTENTGELFF.

CDR3: CASSVAGGGTDTQYF. CDR3 bases: TGCGCCAGCAGCGTAGCGGGGGGCGGAACAGATACGCAGTATTTT. The chain joins TRBV5-1 to TRBJ2-3; TRBD2 aligns across 10 bases. The CDR3 totals 15 residues. The V segment lost 4 bases and the J segment 3 bases; nucleotides outside the gene matches: 5. Germline V gene data show CDR1 as SGHRS and CDR2 as YFSETQ.

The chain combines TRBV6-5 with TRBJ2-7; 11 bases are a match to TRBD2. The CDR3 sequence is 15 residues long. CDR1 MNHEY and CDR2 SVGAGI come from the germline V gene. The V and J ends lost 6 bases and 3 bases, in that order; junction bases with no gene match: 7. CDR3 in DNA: TGTGCCAGCAGCAAACTTAGCGGGGGGGACTACGAGCAGTACTTC. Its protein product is CASSKLSGGDYEQYF.

Here the CDR3 reads CAWSVVGNQPQHF. The CDR3 DNA reads TGTGCCTGGAGTGTGGTGGGGAATCAGCCCCAGCATTTT. V is TRBV30 and J is TRBJ1-5; no firm D call. The CDR3 consists of 13 residues. Trimming removed 0 bases from V and 4 bases from J, with 7 bases in between. Per germline, CDR1 GTSNPN and CDR2 SVGIG (reference sequence). The full variable domain, in which reference TRBV30 and TRBJ1-5 provide the parts outside the CDR3, is SQTIHQWPATLVQPVGSPLSLECTVEGTSNPNLYWYRQAAGRGLQLLFYSVGIGQISSEVPQNLSASRPQDRQFILSSKKLLLSDSGFYLCAWSVVGNQPQHFGDGTRLSIL.

The DNA of the CDR3 is TGTGCCAGCAGTCCCGGACAGGGGATAGGGGAAGAGACCCAGTACTTC. Protein sequence: CASSPGQGIGEETQYF. The chain combines TRBV2 with TRBJ2-5, with 9 bases matching TRBD1. The CDR3 loop spans 16 amino acids. CDR1 and CDR2 from the germline V gene are SNHLY and FYNNEI. The J segment lost 3 bases and the V segment lost 5 bases, leaving 10 bases of the junction unmatched.

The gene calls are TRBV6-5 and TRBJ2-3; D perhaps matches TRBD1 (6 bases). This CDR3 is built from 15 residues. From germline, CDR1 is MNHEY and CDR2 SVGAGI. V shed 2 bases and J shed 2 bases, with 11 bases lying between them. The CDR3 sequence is CASSYRQVHTDTQYF. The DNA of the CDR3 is TGTGCCAGCAGTTACCGACAGGTCCACACAGATACGCAGTATTTT.

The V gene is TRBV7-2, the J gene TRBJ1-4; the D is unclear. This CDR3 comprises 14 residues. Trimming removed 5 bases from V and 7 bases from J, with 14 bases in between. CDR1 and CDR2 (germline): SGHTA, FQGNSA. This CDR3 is CASSPETVGEKLFF. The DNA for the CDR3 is TGTGCCAGCAGCCCTGAAACCGTTGGTGAAAAACTGTTTTTT.

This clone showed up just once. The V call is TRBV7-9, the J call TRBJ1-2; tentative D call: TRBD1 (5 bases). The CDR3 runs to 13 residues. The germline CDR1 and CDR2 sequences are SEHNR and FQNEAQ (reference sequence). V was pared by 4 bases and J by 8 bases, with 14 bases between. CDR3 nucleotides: TGTGCCAGCAGCTCCCCGGCAGGGAGCGGCTACACCTTC. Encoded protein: CASSSPAGSGYTF.

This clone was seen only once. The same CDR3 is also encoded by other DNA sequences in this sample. Here the CDR3 reads CASSLTLSSYNEQFF. The CDR3 DNA sequence: TGCGCCAGCAGCTTGACCCTGTCCTCCTACAATGAGCAGTTCTTC. The V and J genes are TRBV5-1 and TRBJ2-1; unclear D gene. The CDR3 is 15 residues long. V shed 1 base and J shed 0 bases, with 8 bases lying between them. Germline V gene data show CDR1 as SGHRS and CDR2 as YFSETQ.

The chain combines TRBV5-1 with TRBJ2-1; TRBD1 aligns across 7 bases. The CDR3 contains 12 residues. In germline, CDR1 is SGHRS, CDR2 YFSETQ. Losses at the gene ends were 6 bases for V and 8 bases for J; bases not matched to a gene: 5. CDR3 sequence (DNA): TGCGCCAGCAAGAAGGGGGCCGATGAGCAGTTCTTC. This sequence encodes CASKKGADEQFF.

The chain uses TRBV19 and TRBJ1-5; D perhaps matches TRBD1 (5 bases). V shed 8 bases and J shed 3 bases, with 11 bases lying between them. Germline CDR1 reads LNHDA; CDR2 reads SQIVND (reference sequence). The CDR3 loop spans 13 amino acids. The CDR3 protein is CASHRDPNQPQHF. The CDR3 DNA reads TGTGCCAGTCACCGGGACCCCAATCAGCCCCAGCATTTT.

Written as DNA, the CDR3 is TGTGCCAGTAGTATAGATCTTGGTAGCGGGGGGGAGACCCAGTACTTC. As protein: CASSIDLGSGGETQYF. The chain has TRBV19 and TRBJ2-5; TRBD2 matches at 10 bases. CDR3 length: 16 amino acids. Germline V CDR1 and CDR2: LNHDA, SQIVND (reference sequence). Germline trimming cut 0 bases from V and 5 bases from J; bases unmatched to any gene: 6. Full variable domain (outside the CDR3, taken from reference TRBV19 and TRBJ2-5): DGGITQSPKYLFRKEGQNVTLSCEQNLNHDAMYWYRQDPGQGLRLIYYSQIVNDFQKGDIAEGYSVSREKKESFPLTVTSAQKNPTAFYLCASSIDLGSGGETQYFGPGTRLLVL.

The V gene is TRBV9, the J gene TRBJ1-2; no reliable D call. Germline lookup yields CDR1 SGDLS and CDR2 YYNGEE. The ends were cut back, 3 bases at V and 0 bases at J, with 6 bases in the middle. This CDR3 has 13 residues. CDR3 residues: CASSEGANYGYTF. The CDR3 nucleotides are TGTGCCAGCAGCGAGGGAGCTAACTATGGCTACACCTTC.

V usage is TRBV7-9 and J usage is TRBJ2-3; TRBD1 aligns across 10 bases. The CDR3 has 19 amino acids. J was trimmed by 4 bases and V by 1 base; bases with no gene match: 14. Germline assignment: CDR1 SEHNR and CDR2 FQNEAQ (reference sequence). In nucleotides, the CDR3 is TGTGCCAGCAGCTTAGAGGTGGCCCAGACAGGGGGCAGGGCAGATACGCAGTATTTT. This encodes CASSLEVAQTGGRADTQYF. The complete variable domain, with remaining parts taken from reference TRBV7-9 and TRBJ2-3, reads DTGVSQNPRHKITKRGQNVTFRCDPISEHNRLYWYRQTLGQGPEFLTYFQNEAQLEKSRLLSDRFSAERPKGSFSTLEIQRTEQGDSAMYLCASSLEVAQTGGRADTQYFGPGTRLTVL.

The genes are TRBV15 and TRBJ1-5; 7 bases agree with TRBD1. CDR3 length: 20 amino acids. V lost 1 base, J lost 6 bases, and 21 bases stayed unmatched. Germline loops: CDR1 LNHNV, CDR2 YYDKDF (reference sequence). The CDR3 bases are TGTGCCACCAGCAGAGCCACATCAAATAACGACAGGGATGAGCGTCAGCCCCAGCATTTT. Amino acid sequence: CATSRATSNNDRDERQPQHF.

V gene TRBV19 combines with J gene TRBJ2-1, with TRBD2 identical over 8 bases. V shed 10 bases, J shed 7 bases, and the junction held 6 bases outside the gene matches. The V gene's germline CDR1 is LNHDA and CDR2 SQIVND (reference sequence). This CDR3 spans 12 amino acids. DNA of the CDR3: TGTGCCACCAGACTAGCGCGGAATGAGCAGTTCTTC. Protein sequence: CATRLARNEQFF.

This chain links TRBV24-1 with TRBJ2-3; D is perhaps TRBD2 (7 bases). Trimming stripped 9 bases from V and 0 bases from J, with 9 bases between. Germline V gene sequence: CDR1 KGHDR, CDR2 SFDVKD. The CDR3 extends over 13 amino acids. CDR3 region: CATGGASTDTQYF. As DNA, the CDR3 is TGTGCCACCGGGGGGGCTAGCACAGATACGCAGTATTTT.

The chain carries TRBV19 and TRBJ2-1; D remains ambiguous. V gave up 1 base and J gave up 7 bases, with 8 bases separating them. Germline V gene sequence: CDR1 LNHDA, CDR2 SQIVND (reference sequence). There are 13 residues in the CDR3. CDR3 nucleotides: TGTGCCAGTAGTATAGCTCCAGTGAATGAGCAGTTCTTC. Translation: CASSIAPVNEQFF.

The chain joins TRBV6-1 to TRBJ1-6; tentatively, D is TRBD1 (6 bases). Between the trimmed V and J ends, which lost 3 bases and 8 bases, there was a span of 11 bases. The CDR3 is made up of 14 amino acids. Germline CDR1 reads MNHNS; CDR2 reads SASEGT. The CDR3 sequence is CASSDRGGDSPLHF. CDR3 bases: TGTGCCAGCAGTGACAGGGGTGGGGATTCACCCCTCCACTTT.

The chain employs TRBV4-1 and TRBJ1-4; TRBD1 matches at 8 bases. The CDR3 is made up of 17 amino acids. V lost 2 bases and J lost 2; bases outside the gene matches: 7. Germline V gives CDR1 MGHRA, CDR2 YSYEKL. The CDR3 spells CASSQPDRAPTNEKLFF. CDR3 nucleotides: TGCGCCAGCAGCCAACCGGACAGGGCTCCCACTAATGAAAAACTGTTTTTT.

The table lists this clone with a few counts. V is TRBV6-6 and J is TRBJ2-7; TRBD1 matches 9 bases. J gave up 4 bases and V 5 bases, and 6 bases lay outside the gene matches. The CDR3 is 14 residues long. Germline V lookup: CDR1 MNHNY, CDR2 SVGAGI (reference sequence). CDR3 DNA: TGTGCCAGCAGTGCGACAGGGGGATTTTACGAGCAGTACTTC. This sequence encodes CASSATGGFYEQYF.